This T cell receptor beta chain originates from a study of Graves' ophthalmopathy and Graves' hyperthyroidism. Study-wide points: Between ophthalmopathy and stable hyperthyroidism, a 13-signature model drew a separation with nearly 90% sensitivity and around 80% specificity. Ophthalmopathy progression prediction by the model yielded a sensitivity of about 69% and a specificity of under 85%.

RNA transcripts were the source from which TCR beta CDR3 regions were amplified. HTBI-primed first-round RT-PCR preceded second-round multiplex PCR. Using its own MiXCR run on the multiplex PCR reads, TCRdb lists one record per CDR3 protein. The sample has around 520,000 distinct CDR3 sequences, approximately 35% seen once. This clonotype was counted only a few times. Its antigen is not identified. This receptor was obtained from an adult man with Graves' hyperthyroidism. The sample comprised peripheral blood or thyroid tissue (not recorded which).

The CDR3 protein is CAITEVGHINTGELFF. DNA of the CDR3: TGTGCCATCACCGAAGTGGGACATATAAACACCGGGGAGCTGTTTTTT. The J gene is TRBJ2-2, the V gene TRBV12-3 or TRBV12-4; maybe TRBD1 (6 bases). This CDR3 contains 16 residues. V lost 10 bases to trimming and J lost 2 bases, with 20 bases between them.